This TCR beta chain was profiled in a study of long-term antiretroviral therapy in people with HIV. Study-wide context: In the earliest collections, sampling predates the 2015 immediate-ART recommendation by about a decade.

Notes on the study in general: The data indicate that diversity increased after ART but remained below transplant donor controls.

Sequencing used immunoSEQ v3.0 at survey level. Measured with immunoSEQ multiplex PCR; TCRdb has only the in-frame clones, and not every one. The sample records some 45,000 clones, approximately 86% being singletons. Germline lookup yields CDR1 LNHDA and CDR2 SQIVND (reference sequence). Trimming took 1 base from V and 4 from J, leaving 16 bases between them. CDR3 length equals 17 residues. In regard to this clone: The antigen is undetermined.

The origin of this receptor is a woman between 50 and 59 years old with HIV. The sample was unsorted PBMCs, taken 0.1 years before starting antiretroviral therapy. The chain employs TRBV19 and TRBJ2-2, with D perhaps being TRBD1 or TRBD2 (5 bases each). The CDR3 nucleotides are TGTGCCAGTAGTATAGGTATAGTTGGGGGAGCCACCGGGGAGCTGTTTTTT. It specifies CASSIGIVGGATGELFF.